The T cell receptor beta chain under discussion was sequenced for a study of blood T cell repertoires in COVID-19. Study context: Collection of acute and convalescent COVID-19 samples took place in the United States, Italy and Spain.

Seattle's cohort entered during active infection and was followed longitudinally. The CDR3 has 15 residues. Germline CDR1 is SGHRS and CDR2 is YFSETQ. The ends were cut back, 4 bases at V and 8 bases at J, with 21 bases in the middle. In the source study's methods: From reference gene primer amplification, estimates of nucleated cell counts were derived. Here immunoSEQ multiplex PCR was the method, and the copy in TCRdb shows in-frame clones only, minus some. The V and J calls and the clone size are those of that table, but D and trimming were determined from the DNA. Here the sample spans fewer than 700,000 clones, around nine tenths being singletons.

The specimen was peripheral blood. The sequence came from a woman aged 50 to 60 with COVID-19, enrolled during active disease. The chain couples TRBV5-1 to TRBJ1-2, with D maybe TRBD1 (6 bases). The CDR3 nucleotides are TGCGCCAGCAGCCCCCAAAGGGGGGGCGGCTTGGGCTACACCTTC. This translates into CASSPQRGGGLGYTF.